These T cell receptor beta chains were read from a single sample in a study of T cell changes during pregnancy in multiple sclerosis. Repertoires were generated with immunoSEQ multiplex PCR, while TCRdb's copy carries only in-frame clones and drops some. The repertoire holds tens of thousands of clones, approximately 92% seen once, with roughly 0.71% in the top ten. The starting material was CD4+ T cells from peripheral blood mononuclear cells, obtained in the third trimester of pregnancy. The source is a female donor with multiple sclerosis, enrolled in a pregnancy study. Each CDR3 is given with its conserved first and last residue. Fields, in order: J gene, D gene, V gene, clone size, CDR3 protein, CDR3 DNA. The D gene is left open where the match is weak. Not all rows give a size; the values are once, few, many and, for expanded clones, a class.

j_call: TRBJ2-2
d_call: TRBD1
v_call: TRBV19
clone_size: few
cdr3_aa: CASTSGTGPTGELFF
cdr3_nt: TGTGCCAGTACATCCGGGACAGGCCCCACCGGGGAGCTGTTTTTT

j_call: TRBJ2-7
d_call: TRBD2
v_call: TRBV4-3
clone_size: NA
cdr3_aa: CASSQDSGAGGPKYF
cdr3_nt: TGCGCCAGCAGCCAAGATTCGGGAGCGGGGGGGCCGAAGTACTTC

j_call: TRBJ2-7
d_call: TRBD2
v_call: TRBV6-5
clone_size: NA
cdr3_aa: CASSYSGGREQYF
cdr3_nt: TGTGCCAGCAGTTACTCCGGGGGGAGGGAGCAGTACTTC

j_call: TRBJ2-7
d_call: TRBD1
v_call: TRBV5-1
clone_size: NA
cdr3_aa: CASSPNPGQGTYEQYF
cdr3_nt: TGCGCCAGCAGCCCAAACCCGGGACAGGGAACCTACGAGCAGTACTTC

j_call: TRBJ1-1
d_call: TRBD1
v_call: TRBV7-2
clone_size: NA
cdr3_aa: CASSRDRGNTEAFF
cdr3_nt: TGTGCCAGCAGCCGGGACAGGGGGAACACTGAAGCTTTCTTT

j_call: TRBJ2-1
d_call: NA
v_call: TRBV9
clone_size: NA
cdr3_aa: CASSAQGSSYNEQFF
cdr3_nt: TGTGCCAGCAGCGCGCAGGGGAGCTCCTACAATGAGCAGTTCTTC

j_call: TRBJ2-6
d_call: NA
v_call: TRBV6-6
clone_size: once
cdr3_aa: CASSYTYPGANVLTF
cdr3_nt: TGTGCCAGCAGTTACACCTATCCTGGGGCCAACGTCCTGACTTTC

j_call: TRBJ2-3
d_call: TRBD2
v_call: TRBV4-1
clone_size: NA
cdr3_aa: CASSQALAGDGTDTQYF
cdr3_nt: TGCGCCAGCAGCCAAGCCCTAGCGGGGGATGGCACAGATACGCAGTATTTT

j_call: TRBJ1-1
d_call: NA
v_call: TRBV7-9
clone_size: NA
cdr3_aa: CASSLTANTEAFF
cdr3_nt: TGTGCCAGCAGCTTGACAGCGAACACTGAAGCTTTCTTT

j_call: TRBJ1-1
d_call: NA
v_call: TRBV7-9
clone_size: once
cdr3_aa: CASSLGGVYTEAFF
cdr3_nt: TGTGCCAGCAGCTTAGGCGGGGTTTACACTGAAGCTTTCTTT

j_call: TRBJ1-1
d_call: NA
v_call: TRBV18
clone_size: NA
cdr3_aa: CASSPVLQATDEAFF
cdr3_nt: TGTGCCAGCTCACCAGTGCTTCAGGCTACGGATGAAGCTTTCTTT

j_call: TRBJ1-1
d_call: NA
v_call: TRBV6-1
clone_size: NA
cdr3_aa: CASSRGTPEAFF
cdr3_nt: TGTGCCAGCAGTCGGGGGACCCCTGAAGCTTTCTTT

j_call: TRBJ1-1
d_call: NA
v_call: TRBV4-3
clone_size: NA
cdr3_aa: CASSQAVGVVKAFF
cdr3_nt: TGCGCCAGCAGCCAAGCAGTAGGGGTAGTGAAAGCTTTCTTT

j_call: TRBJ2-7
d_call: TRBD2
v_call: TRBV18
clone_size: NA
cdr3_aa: CASSLRGGEQYF
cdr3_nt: TGTGCCAGCTCCCTCCGGGGGGGCGAGCAGTACTTC

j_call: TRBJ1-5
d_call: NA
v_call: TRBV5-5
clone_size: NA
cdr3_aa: CASRAGVYQPQHF
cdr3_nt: TGTGCCAGCAGGGCAGGGGTGTATCAGCCCCAGCATTTT

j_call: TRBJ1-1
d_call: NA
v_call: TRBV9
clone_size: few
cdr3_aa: CASSVAGEGRNTEAFF
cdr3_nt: TGTGCCAGCAGCGTAGCGGGGGAGGGGAGGAACACTGAAGCTTTCTTT

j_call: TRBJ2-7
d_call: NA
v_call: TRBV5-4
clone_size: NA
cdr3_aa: CASSFVAGPYEQYF
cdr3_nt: TGTGCCAGCAGCTTCGTTGCGGGGCCCTACGAGCAGTACTTC

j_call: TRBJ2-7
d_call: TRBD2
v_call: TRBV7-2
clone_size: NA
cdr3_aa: CASSRTSGGPYEQYF
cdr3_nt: TGTGCCAGCAGCCGAACTAGCGGGGGCCCCTACGAGCAGTACTTC

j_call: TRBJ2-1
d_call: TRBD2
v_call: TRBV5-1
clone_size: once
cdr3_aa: CASSLEVAGGRWNEQFF
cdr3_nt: TGCGCCAGCAGCTTGGAGGTAGCGGGGGGCCGTTGGAATGAGCAGTTCTTC

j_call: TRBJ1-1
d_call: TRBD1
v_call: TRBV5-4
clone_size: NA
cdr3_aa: CASSERTGVNTEAFF
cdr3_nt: TGTGCCAGCAGCGAAAGGACAGGGGTGAACACTGAAGCTTTCTTT

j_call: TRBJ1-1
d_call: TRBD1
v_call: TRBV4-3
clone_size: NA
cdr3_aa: CASSRGTGSNTEAFF
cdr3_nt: TGCGCCAGCAGCCGGGGGACAGGGAGTAACACTGAAGCTTTCTTT

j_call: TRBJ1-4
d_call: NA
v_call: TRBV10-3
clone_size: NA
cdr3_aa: CAIRSDGSTNEKLFF
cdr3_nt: TGTGCCATCAGATCCGACGGGTCAACTAATGAAAAACTGTTTTTT

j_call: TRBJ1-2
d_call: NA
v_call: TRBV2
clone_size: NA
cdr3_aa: CATYRDLLEGYTF
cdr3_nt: TGTGCCACCTACAGGGATTTGCTAGAAGGCTACACCTTC

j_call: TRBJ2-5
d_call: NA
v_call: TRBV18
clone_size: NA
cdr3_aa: CASSPDSGRGETQYF
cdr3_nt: TGTGCCAGCTCACCAGACAGCGGGCGAGGGGAGACCCAGTACTTC

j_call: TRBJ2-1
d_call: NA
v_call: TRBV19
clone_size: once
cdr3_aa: CASSTLPGLGAHNEQFF
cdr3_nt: TGTGCCAGTAGTACCCTTCCGGGCCTAGGGGCACACAATGAGCAGTTCTTC

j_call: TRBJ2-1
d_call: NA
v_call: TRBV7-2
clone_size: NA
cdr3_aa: CASSLAPGDNEQFF
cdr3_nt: TGTGCCAGCAGCTTAGCCCCGGGGGACAATGAGCAGTTCTTC

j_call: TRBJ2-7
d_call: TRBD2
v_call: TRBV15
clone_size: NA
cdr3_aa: CATSRETSGEEQYF
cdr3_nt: TGTGCCACCAGCAGAGAGACTAGCGGGGAAGAGCAGTACTTC

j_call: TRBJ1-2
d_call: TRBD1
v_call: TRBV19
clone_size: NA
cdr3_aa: CASSPTGFDYGYTF
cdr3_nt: TGTGCCAGTAGCCCGACAGGGTTCGACTATGGCTACACCTTC

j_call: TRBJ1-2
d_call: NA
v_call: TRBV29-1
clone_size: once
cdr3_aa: CSVARVNYGYTF
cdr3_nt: TGCAGCGTAGCCAGGGTAAACTATGGCTACACCTTC

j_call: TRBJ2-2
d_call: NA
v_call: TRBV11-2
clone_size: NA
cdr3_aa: CASSFRGTGELFF
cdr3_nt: TGTGCCAGCAGCTTTAGGGGGACCGGGGAGCTGTTTTTT

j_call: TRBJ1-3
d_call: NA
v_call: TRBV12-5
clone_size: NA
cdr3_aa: CASGEGDGNTIYF
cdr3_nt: TGTGCTAGTGGGGAAGGAGACGGAAACACCATATATTTT

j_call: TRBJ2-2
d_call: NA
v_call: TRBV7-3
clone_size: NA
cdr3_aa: CASSLGGATGELFF
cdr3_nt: TGTGCCAGCAGCTTAGGCGGGGCTACCGGGGAGCTGTTTTTT

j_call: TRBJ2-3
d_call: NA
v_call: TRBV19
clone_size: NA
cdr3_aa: CATQLTVSSTDTQYF
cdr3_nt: TGTGCCACCCAACTGACAGTTTCCTCCACAGATACGCAGTATTTT

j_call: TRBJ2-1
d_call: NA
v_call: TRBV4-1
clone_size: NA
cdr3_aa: CASSQAKPSVYEQFF
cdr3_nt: TGCGCCAGCAGCCAGGCGAAGCCTAGCGTCTATGAGCAGTTCTTC

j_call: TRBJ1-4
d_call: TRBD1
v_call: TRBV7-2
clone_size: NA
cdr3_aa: CASSLIRGPGEKLFF
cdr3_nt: TGTGCCAGCAGCTTAATCAGGGGGCCTGGTGAAAAACTGTTTTTT

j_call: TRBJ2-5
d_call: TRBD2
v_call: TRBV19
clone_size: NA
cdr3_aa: CASSISLAGVTGTQYF
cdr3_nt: TGTGCCAGTAGTATCTCGCTAGCGGGGGTAACCGGGACCCAGTACTTC

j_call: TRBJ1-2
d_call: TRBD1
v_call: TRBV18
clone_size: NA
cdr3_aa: CASSPPGTASNYGYTF
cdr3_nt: TGTGCCAGCTCACCACCGGGGACAGCTAGTAACTATGGCTACACCTTC

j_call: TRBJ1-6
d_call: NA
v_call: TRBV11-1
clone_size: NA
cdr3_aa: CASSRSYNSPLHF
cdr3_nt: TGTGCCAGCAGCCGGTCCTATAATTCACCCCTCCACTTT

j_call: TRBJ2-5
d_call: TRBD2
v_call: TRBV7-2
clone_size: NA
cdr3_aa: CASSLGTRPRETQYF
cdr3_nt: TGTGCCAGCAGCTTGGGGACTAGGCCGAGGGAGACCCAGTACTTC

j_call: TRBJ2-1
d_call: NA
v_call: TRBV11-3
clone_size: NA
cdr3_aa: CASSARRGYNEQFF
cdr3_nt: TGTGCCAGCAGCGCTCGGAGAGGGTACAATGAGCAGTTCTTC

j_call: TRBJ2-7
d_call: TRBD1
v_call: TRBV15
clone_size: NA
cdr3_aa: CATSRGRDRWHEQYF
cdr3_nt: TGTGCCACCAGCAGAGGCCGGGACAGGTGGCACGAGCAGTACTTC

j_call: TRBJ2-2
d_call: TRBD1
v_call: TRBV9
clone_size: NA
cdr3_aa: CASSVGTGRTGELFF
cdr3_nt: TGTGCCAGCAGCGTAGGGACAGGCCGTACCGGGGAGCTGTTTTTT

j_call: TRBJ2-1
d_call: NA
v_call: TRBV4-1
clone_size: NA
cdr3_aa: CASSHLTDSSYNEQFF
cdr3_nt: TGCGCCAGCAGCCACTTGACAGATAGCTCCTACAATGAGCAGTTCTTC

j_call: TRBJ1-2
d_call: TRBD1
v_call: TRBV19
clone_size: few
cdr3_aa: CASSLSGTENYGYTF
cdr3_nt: TGTGCCAGTAGCCTTAGCGGGACAGAAAACTATGGCTACACCTTC